This TCR beta chain was identified during a study of T cell changes during pregnancy in multiple sclerosis. Profiled with immunoSEQ multiplex PCR; TCRdb holds only in-frame clones, not every one. The sample includes fewer than 65,000 clones, 91% of them seen just once. Germline V CDR1 and CDR2: GTSNPN, SVGIG (reference sequence). The CDR3 loop spans 17 amino acids. After removal of 2 bases from V and 5 bases from J, the junction contained 16 bases not matched to a gene. The chain combines TRBV30 with TRBJ2-5; 8 bases fit TRBD2. The sequencing here drew on peripheral blood, taken after pregnancy. The TCR sequence derives from a female donor in good health, enrolled as a control in a pregnancy study. CDR3 bases: TGTGCCTGGAGTCACGGGTTTACCGGGGGGGGCGAGGAGACCCAGTACTTC. As protein: CAWSHGFTGGGEETQYF.